The 3 T cell receptor beta chains below all came from one sample that was sequenced in a study of PD-L1 blockade in urothelial cancer. Only in-frame clones appear in the TCRdb table, and some are missing; sequencing was by immunoSEQ multiplex PCR. In the table there are 120,000 or so clones, around 88% of which are singletons. Time point denoted: peripheral blood 6 weeks after treatment start. The starting material was PBMCs, obtained around atezolizumab (anti-PD-L1) treatment. The source of these receptors is a man aged 50 to 59 with urothelial cancer.

The gene calls are TRBV5-1 and TRBJ2-5; tentative D call: TRBD1 (6 bases). The length of the CDR3 is 15 residues. V was pared by 4 bases and J by 8 bases, with 21 bases between. Germline CDR1 is SGHRS and CDR2 is YFSETQ. The CDR3 here is CASSSRQDRVPTQYF. For the CDR3, the DNA is TGCGCCAGCAGCAGTAGACAGGATCGGGTCCCAACCCAGTACTTC.

This chain uses TRBV5-8 with TRBJ2-7; D is ambiguous. CDR3 length equals 14 residues. Trimming removed 2 bases at V and 7 bases at J, with 16 bases between. Per germline, CDR1 SGHTS and CDR2 YDEGEE. CDR3 in DNA: TGTGCCAGCAGCTTCGGTCCCCCCTCTAGGGAGCAGTACTTC. Translated, it gives CASSFGPPSREQYF.

The CDR3 DNA follows: TGTGCCAGCAGCCAATTAGGACAGGGGCCCTACACTGAAGCTTTCTTT. Its translation is CASSQLGQGPYTEAFF. The chain uses TRBV14 and TRBJ1-1, with TRBD1 matching 9 bases. CDR1 and CDR2 (germline): SGHDN, FVKESK. The CDR3 totals 16 residues. J gave up 3 bases and V 2 bases, and 7 bases lay outside the gene matches.